This TCR beta chain came from a study of T cell responses to AZD1222 COVID-19 vaccine. Study-wide context: Some second doses came at about 4 weeks and others at about 12 weeks; these were pooled.

Regarding this clone: Its specificity is not known.

CDR1 and CDR2 from the germline V gene are SGHDN and FVKESK. The CDR3 extends over 16 amino acids. Losses at the gene ends were 3 bases for V and 9 bases for J; bases not matched to a gene: 11. Some clones are missing from TCRdb's copy, which holds only in-frame ones; the method was immunoSEQ multiplex PCR. Of 120,000 or so clones listed, about nine tenths are singletons. Study observations and caveats: Spike-specific TCR breadth and depth both grew after two AZD1222 doses.

This specimen consisted of peripheral blood, obtained on day 0 of AZD1222 vaccination. The rearrangement links TRBV14 to TRBJ2-1; 10 bases match TRBD1. This sequence originates from an adult in good health. The CDR3 coding sequence is TGTGCCAGCAGCCATTCACTCGGGACAGGGGAAACTGAGCAGTTCTTC. It encodes CASSHSLGTGETEQFF.